This TCR beta chain emerged from a study of cytotoxic CD8 clonotypes in ibrutinib-treated CLL (dated by TCRdb to about 2021). Concerning the study at large: The cohort had 11 relapsed/refractory and around 15 treatment-naive patients; 17 were IGHV unmutated. Responses were partial in about 25 patients and complete in 2; after median approximately 69 months follow-up, about 14 stayed in remission and some twelve progressed. The response samples were drawn at a median of around eleven months into treatment, with a range of about 6 to 40 months. On average, each sample had about 250,000 productive templates and approximately 100,000 productive rearrangements. Of the approximately 86 participants in the trial, about two dozen had longitudinal samples available. Cryopreserved peripheral blood mononuclear cells were collected at three points: before therapy, at response, and at either sustained remission or disease progression. Every sample from remission and from progressive disease was obtained while the patients were still on ibrutinib.

The sample's time point, from its label and the paper: approximately eleven months on ibrutinib. For TCR beta library preparation, 1.5 to 2 micrograms of genomic DNA were extracted from the cryopreserved PBMCs. Longitudinal blood samples from CLL patients on ibrutinib monotherapy underwent high-throughput TCR beta sequencing. The patients were enrolled in a single-center, open-label phase 2 trial of ibrutinib monotherapy. According to the germline V gene, CDR1 reads SNHLY and CDR2 reads FYNNEI. The CDR3 runs 16 amino acids, cysteine and phenylalanine included. Just the 48-base CDR3 DNA is kept, in frame starting at base 1. V loses 7 bases, J loses 3 bases, and the germline ends lie 18 bases apart. A MiSeq instrument was used for deep resolution sequencing, which targeted depths ranging from 1 in 1 million up to 1 in 200,000 T cells, with coverage averaging 10x for each clonotype. The immunoSEQ hsTCRB Kit was used to generate TCR beta libraries. In the original analysis: The data were analyzed with ImmunoSEQ Analyzer and ImmunoSEQ Data Assistant, and V, D and J gene assignments followed IMGT definitions. Clonality, which ranges from 0 to 1, was calculated by subtracting the normalized Shannon entropy of productive rearrangement frequencies from one. Only overrepresented clonotypes making up at least 0.05% of each patient's repertoire were included in the public clonotype analysis. Approximately 12 age-matched healthy donor repertoires from immuneACCESS were used as controls for clonality. Drawn from immuneACCESS, this table holds only the in-frame rearrangements with V and J called that TCRdb kept. Clones are partly lost; checked studies trace under half to an unresolved V gene and leave the rest unexplained. The D gene and trimming were derived from the DNA, and the V and J assignments and clone size from that table. The sample table contains tens of thousands of clones; only one count was recorded for 57% of them. Approximately 14% of the sample is taken by the ten largest.

About this clone: It lacks a known antigen. Base-call qualities are not available, and no considerably larger clone is one nucleotide away.

General conclusions and limits of the study: Sampling times were not matched between sustained-remission and progressing patients, and lymph node repertoires were not studied. Baseline clonality exceeded that of age-matched healthy donors and correlated strongly with circulating CD8+ T-cell counts. Public clonotypes were found to be uncommon and were observed to contract or remain stable during treatment; the increase in clonality was shown to reflect expansion of private clonotypes at ibrutinib response. Clonality increased at ibrutinib response, stayed stable in sustained remission, and fell back toward baseline at progression.

The sequencing used PBMCs, collected after 12 months of ibrutinib treatment. The receptor's source is a human donor with chronic lymphocytic leukemia. The rearranged chain carries TRBV2 and TRBJ1-4; D gene: possibly TRBD1, on 5 matching bases. The sequenced DNA: TGTGCCAGCAATATCAGGGCCGGGCAGGCTAATGAAAAACTGTTTTTT. This gives the protein CASNIRAGQANEKLFF.